A selection of T cell receptor beta chains follows, all from one sample in a study of PD-1 blockade in classical Hodgkin lymphoma. Method: immunoSEQ multiplex PCR; TCRdb's copy keeps in-frame clones and lacks some. The sample consists of around 6,300 clones, roughly 77% of them appearing once. The material sequenced was peripheral blood mononuclear cells (PBMCs), taken at baseline. These TCRs come from a human donor with classical Hodgkin lymphoma. CDR3s include the opening cysteine and the closing phenylalanine or tryptophan. The order of the fields is D gene, clone size, J gene, V gene, CDR3 DNA, CDR3 protein. D genes are given only for firm matches. A row's size may be missing; if present it is once, few, many or a size class.

.,few,TRBJ1-4,TRBV7-9,TGTGCCAGCAGCCCACATGGAGGGGGGAGGATAGAAAAACTGTTTTTT,CASSPHGGGRIEKLFF
.,.,TRBJ1-1,TRBV7-2,TGTGCCAGCAGCTTTCATCAGAACACTGAAGCTTTCTTT,CASSFHQNTEAFF
.,.,TRBJ2-7,TRBV4-1,TGCGCCAGCAGCCAAGACACTCGCACGGACTACGAGCAGTACTTC,CASSQDTRTDYEQYF
TRBD2,few,TRBJ2-1,TRBV7-3,TGTGCCAGCAGCGCTTTCGGGACTAGCGGGAGCTATGAGCAGTTCTTC,CASSAFGTSGSYEQFF
TRBD1,few,TRBJ2-5,TRBV5-1,TGCGCCAGCAGCCGGGGACAGGGGGTGAAGACCCAGTACTTC,CASSRGQGVKTQYF
.,once,TRBJ1-5,TRBV19,TGTGCCAGTAGTATCGGAAAGAGTGCCCCCCAGCATTTT,CASSIGKSAPQHF
TRBD2,.,TRBJ2-1,TRBV7-7,TGTGCTAGCAGCCCGGGGGATAGCGGGGCCTACAATGAGCAGTTCTTC,CASSPGDSGAYNEQFF
.,few,TRBJ1-4,TRBV9,TGTGCCAGCAGCGCCCCGAGTGGTGGGGTCCTCCCCAATGAAAAACTGTTTTTT,CASSAPSGGVLPNEKLFF
.,.,TRBJ1-5,TRBV7-6,TGTGCCAGCAGCTTAGGACCCTTTGGGAATCAGCCCCAGCATTTT,CASSLGPFGNQPQHF
.,.,TRBJ1-5,TRBV6-1,TGTGCCAGCAGTGACGGTAATCAGCCCCAGCATTTT,CASSDGNQPQHF
TRBD2,.,TRBJ2-5,TRBV4-1,TGCGCCAGCAGCTTTAGCGGGAGGGGACAGACCCAGTACTTC,CASSFSGRGQTQYF
TRBD1,.,TRBJ2-3,TRBV6-4,TGTGCCAGCAGTAGGGACAGCTCCACAGATACGCAGTATTTT,CASSRDSSTDTQYF
TRBD1,few,TRBJ1-2,TRBV28,TGTGCCAGCAGTTTAACCAACAGGGGTGAAGGCTACACCTTC,CASSLTNRGEGYTF
.,.,TRBJ2-3,TRBV30,TGTGCCTGGAGTGTCGGGGCCGGGGCGGCAGATACGCAGTATTTT,CAWSVGAGAADTQYF
.,few,TRBJ1-1,TRBV21-1,TGTGCCAGCGAAAAGACAGGGGGCATCGCTGAAGCTTTCTTT,CASEKTGGIAEAFF
.,.,TRBJ2-3,TRBV5-1,TGCGCCAGCAGCTTGTACGGTACTAGCACAGATACGCAGTATTTT,CASSLYGTSTDTQYF
.,.,TRBJ1-1,TRBV11-2,TGTGCCAGCAGCTTAACGTTCAGGGGCTCTGAAGCTTTCTTT,CASSLTFRGSEAFF
TRBD1,.,TRBJ1-6,TRBV28,TGTGCCAGCGGATTTAACAGGGGATTAAATTCACCCCTCCACTTT,CASGFNRGLNSPLHF
.,.,TRBJ1-3,TRBV4-1,TGCGCCAGCAGAGACAGCTCCTCCTCTGGAAACACCATATATTTT,CASRDSSSSGNTIYF
.,.,TRBJ1-1,TRBV5-1,TGCGCCAGCAGCAAGATCGGACAGCCAGAAGCTTTCTTT,CASSKIGQPEAFF
.,.,TRBJ1-1,TRBV23-1,TGCGCCAGCACGACCCAGGGGAGAAGGGGATTCAACACTGAAGCTTTCTTT,CASTTQGRRGFNTEAFF
.,.,TRBJ2-7,TRBV19,TGTGCCAGTAGTATAGGTGGGTTGGGTCACGAGCAGTACTTC,CASSIGGLGHEQYF
.,few,TRBJ1-6,TRBV19,TGTGCCAGTAGTGCCAATCGGGCGGAGGTTTCACCCCTCCACTTT,CASSANRAEVSPLHF